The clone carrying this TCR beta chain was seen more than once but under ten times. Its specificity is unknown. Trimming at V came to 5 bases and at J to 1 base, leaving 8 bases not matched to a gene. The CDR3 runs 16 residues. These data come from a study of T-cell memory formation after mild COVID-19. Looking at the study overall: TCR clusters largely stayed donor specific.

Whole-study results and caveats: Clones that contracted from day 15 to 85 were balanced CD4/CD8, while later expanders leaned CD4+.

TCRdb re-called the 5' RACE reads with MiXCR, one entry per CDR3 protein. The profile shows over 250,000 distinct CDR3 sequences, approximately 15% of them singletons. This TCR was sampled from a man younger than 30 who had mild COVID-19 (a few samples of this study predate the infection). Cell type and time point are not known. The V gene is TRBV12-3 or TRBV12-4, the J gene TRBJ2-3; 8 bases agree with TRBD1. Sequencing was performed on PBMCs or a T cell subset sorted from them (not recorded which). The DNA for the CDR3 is TGTGCCAGCAGTCCTCAGGGGGCGGCGGGCACAGATACGCAGTATTTT. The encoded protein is CASSPQGAAGTDTQYF.